This T cell receptor beta chain is from a study of T-cell reconstitution after alpha-beta-depleted transplantation in children. Whole-study findings and limits: Most T-cell counts and diversity one year after the transplant came from T cells that were newly produced. Several patients had high TCRbeta diversity at day 60; it came from surviving recipient T cells and thymic progenitors. There were reportedly several hundred expanded graft clones from which alpha-beta T cells came about two months after transplant.

CDR3 length equals 16 residues. Losses at the gene ends were 0 bases for V and 2 bases for J; bases not matched to a gene: 6. The germline gives CDR1 SEHNR, CDR2 FQNEAQ (reference sequence). Library preparation (for TCRbeta) was performed with unique molecular identifiers. One entry per CDR3 protein, called by TCRdb with MiXCR from the PCR reads. Of 550,000 to 800,000 distinct CDR3 sequences listed, around 12% were seen once; the top ten hold 0.65% to 0.9%. For this clonotype: The antigen is not known. A much larger clone differs from this one at a single base, so this may be a read error.

The clonotype was recovered from a girl aged 2 to 9 with congenital amegakaryocytic thrombocytopenia, due to receive a stem cell transplant. The source was PBMCs, collected before TCRalphabeta/CD19-depleted stem cell transplant. The rearrangement joins TRBV7-9 to TRBJ2-7; 8 positions agree with TRBD2. CDR3 residues: CASSLARTSKTYEQYF. The CDR3 DNA is TGTGCCAGCAGCTTAGCCCGGACTAGCAAGACCTACGAGCAGTACTTC.